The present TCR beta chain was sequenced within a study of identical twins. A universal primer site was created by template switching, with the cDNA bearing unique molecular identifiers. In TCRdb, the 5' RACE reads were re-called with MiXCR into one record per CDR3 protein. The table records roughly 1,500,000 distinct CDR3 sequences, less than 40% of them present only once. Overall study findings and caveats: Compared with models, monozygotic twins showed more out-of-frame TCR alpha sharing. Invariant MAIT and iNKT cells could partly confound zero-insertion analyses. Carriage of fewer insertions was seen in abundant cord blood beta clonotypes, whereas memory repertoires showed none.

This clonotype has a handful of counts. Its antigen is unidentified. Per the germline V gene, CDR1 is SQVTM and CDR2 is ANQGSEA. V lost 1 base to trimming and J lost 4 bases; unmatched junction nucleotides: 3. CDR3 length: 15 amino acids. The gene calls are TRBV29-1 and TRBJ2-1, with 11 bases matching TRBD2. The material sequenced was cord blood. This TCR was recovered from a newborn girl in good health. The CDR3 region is CSVEGGTSGYNEQFF. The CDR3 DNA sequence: TGCAGCGTTGAAGGGGGGACTAGCGGATACAATGAGCAGTTCTTC.